The 10 T cell receptor beta chains listed next were all sequenced from one sample in a study of siplizumab effects on memory and regulatory T cells. Profiled with immunoSEQ multiplex PCR; TCRdb holds only in-frame clones, not every one. The table includes tens of thousands of clones, 89% detected once. Sequences were obtained from naive CD4+ T cells sorted from blood. The receptor set was obtained from a human donor in good health.

This sequence joins TRBV5-1 and TRBJ1-3; D possibly corresponds to TRBD1 (5 bases). Trimming cost V 5 bases and J 2 bases, with 14 bases left between them. The CDR3 has 15 residues. CDR1 and CDR2 (germline): SGHRS, YFSETQ. The CDR3 nucleotides read TGCGCCAGCAGACGGGGACGGAATACTGGAAACACCATATATTTT. Translating gives CASRRGRNTGNTIYF.

The chain combines TRBV20-1 with TRBJ2-1; D is undetermined. This CDR3 has 11 residues. Germline V gene lookup returns CDR1 DFQATT and CDR2 SNEGSKA (reference sequence). V gave up 7 bases and J gave up 8 bases, with 12 bases separating them. This CDR3 is CSVPSLDEQFF. For the CDR3, the DNA is TGCAGTGTCCCGTCCCTGGATGAGCAGTTCTTC.

This chain uses TRBV6-1 with TRBJ2-2; 8 bases agree with TRBD1. The ends lost 9 bases at V and 1 base at J; junction bases unmatched: 1. This CDR3 spans 13 amino acids. The germline V gene encodes CDR1 MNHNS and CDR2 SASEGT. The CDR3 loop is CARGTGNTGELFF. The CDR3 bases are TGTGCCAGGGGGACAGGGAACACCGGGGAGCTGTTTTTT.

A few counts support this clone. The CDR3 sequence: CASSVTDNQPQHF. The CDR3 DNA is TGTGCCAGCAGCGTGACAGATAATCAGCCCCAGCATTTT. This chain connects TRBV11-2 to TRBJ1-5, with D possibly being TRBD1 (5 bases). This CDR3 region has 13 residues. V dropped 5 bases and J dropped 4 bases, with 9 bases sitting between them. Germline V gene data show CDR1 as SGHAT and CDR2 as FQNNGV.

In its sample, this clone was seen once. The genes are TRBV7-3 and TRBJ2-1; D gene ambiguous. The CDR3 loop spans 11 amino acids. CDR1 is SGHTA, CDR2 FQGTGA, per germline. V lost 0 bases and J 9 bases, leaving 3 bases between the germline ends. CDR3 region: CASSLTGEQFF. The CDR3 region has the DNA TGTGCCAGCAGCTTAACGGGTGAGCAGTTCTTC.

This chain joins TRBV7-3 and TRBJ2-5, with no clear D. CDR1 and CDR2 (germline): SGHTA, FQGTGA. Trimming pared 5 bases from V and 2 bases from J, leaving 9 bases between. The CDR3 runs 13 residues. The CDR3 here is CASSVPRQETQYF. The CDR3 bases are TGTGCCAGCAGCGTACCCAGGCAAGAGACCCAGTACTTC.

V is TRBV25-1 and J is TRBJ1-1; TRBD1 aligns across 7 bases. This CDR3 has 15 residues. Trimming cost V 2 bases and J 4 bases; bases outside gene matches: 7. Germline CDR1 reads MGHDK; CDR2 reads SYGVNS. The CDR3 region is CASSETDRVGTEAFF. CDR3 in DNA: TGTGCCAGCAGTGAAACCGACAGGGTTGGCACTGAAGCTTTCTTT.

The J gene is TRBJ2-7, the V gene TRBV7-9; the match to TRBD1 covers 9 bases. From germline, CDR1 is SEHNR and CDR2 FQNEAQ (reference sequence). This CDR3 contains 15 residues. V trimming: 5 bases; J trimming: 9 bases; junction bases outside the gene matches: 14. CDR3 protein: CASSLPGTGQFGQYF. The CDR3 region has the DNA TGTGCCAGCAGCCTACCGGGGACAGGGCAGTTCGGGCAGTACTTC. The full variable domain, completed using reference TRBV7-9 and TRBJ2-7, is DTGVSQNPRHKITKRGQNVTFRCDPISEHNRLYWYRQTLGQGPEFLTYFQNEAQLEKSRLLSDRFSAERPKGSFSTLEIQRTEQGDSAMYLCASSLPGTGQFGQYFGPGTRLTVT.

The genes are TRBV5-1 and TRBJ1-2; D is uncertain. Trimming cost V 4 bases and J 4 bases, with 11 bases left between them. CDR1 and CDR2 from the germline V gene are SGHRS and YFSETQ. The CDR3 totals 13 residues. The DNA of the CDR3 is TGCGCCAGCAGCGACTTCTCGAGCTATGGCTACACCTTC. This encodes CASSDFSSYGYTF.

The gene calls are TRBV7-3 and TRBJ2-7; D possibly uses TRBD1 or TRBD2 (5 bases each). The CDR3 consists of 13 residues. Trimming pared 4 bases from V and 6 bases from J, leaving 13 bases between. Looked up from germline, CDR1 is SGHTA and CDR2 is FQGTGA. For the CDR3, the DNA is TGTGCCAGCAGCTCGGGGCCGGAAGGCGAGCAGTACTTC. Its translation: CASSSGPEGEQYF.